The 2 T cell receptor beta chains listed next were all sequenced from one sample in a study of shared clonotypes between healthy human individuals (dated by TCRdb to the early 2020s). The library was made by the immunoSEQ multiplex PCR assay. Not all clones reach the TCRdb copy of this immuneACCESS table, which keeps in-frame sequences only. Checked studies attribute under half of the gap to unresolved V genes and leave the rest unexplained. This sample comprises more than 2 million clones, approximately 96% of them detected only once. In total, the top ten clones hold approximately 0.13% of the sample. Sequenced: naive CD4+ T cells sorted from blood. What this sample's cell subset or site label stands for: CD45RA+ positively selected. The receptors originated from a young man in good health.

CDR3 bases: TGTGCCAGCAGTGAAGAGAGGGGGACCCAGTACTTC. Its protein product is CASSEERGTQYF. V gene TRBV6-1 combines with J gene TRBJ2-5; D tentatively fits TRBD1 or TRBD2 (5 bases each). Per germline, CDR1 MNHNS and CDR2 SASEGT. This CDR3 is built from 12 residues. V was clipped by 1 base and J by 7 bases, with 7 bases between them.

V gene TRBV2 combines with J gene TRBJ1-2, with 8 bases matching TRBD1. The V gene end was trimmed by 6 bases and the J gene end by 5 bases; junction bases not matched to a gene: 8. Looked up from germline, CDR1 is SNHLY and CDR2 is FYNNEI. The CDR3 covers 14 residues. CDR3 coding DNA: TGTGCCAGCAGAGAGGACAGGGAGACTTATGGCTACACCTTC. Translated, it gives CASREDRETYGYTF.